Below, 23 T cell receptor beta chains from the same sample are listed, as sequenced in a study of T cells in Graves' hyperthyroidism and ophthalmopathy. The CDR3 regions of TCR beta were amplified from RNA transcripts. TCR CDR3 regions were first amplified by RT-PCR with HTBI primers. TCRdb recomputed calls from the multiplex PCR reads with MiXCR, one row per CDR3 protein. The profile shows 400,000 to 500,000 distinct CDR3 sequences, under 15% of them singletons. Input material: blood. The receptors stem from a man aged 18-30 years with Graves' ophthalmopathy.

This clonotype was detected many times. This rearrangement joins TRBV11-2 to TRBJ2-7; 9 nucleotides line up with TRBD2. The J segment lost 1 base and the V segment lost 1 base, leaving 5 bases of the junction unmatched. CDR1 and CDR2 from the germline V gene are SGHAT and FQNNGV. The CDR3 loop spans 16 amino acids. The CDR3 bases are TGTGCCAGCAGCTTAGCCGCCCTAGCGGGATCCTACGAGCAGTACTTC. This translates into CASSLAALAGSYEQYF.

This clonotype was picked up many times. The chain is built from TRBV10-2 and TRBJ2-3, with 7 positions matching TRBD1. The CDR3 has 15 residues. The J segment lost 5 bases and the V segment lost 4 bases, leaving 9 bases of the junction unmatched. CDR1 and CDR2 (germline): WSHSY, SAAADI. CDR3 sequence reads: CASSAPGQNLDTQYF. Written as DNA, the CDR3 is TGCGCCAGCAGTGCTCCGGGACAGAACTTAGATACGCAGTATTTT.

The sample holds many counts of this clonotype. The V call is TRBV7-2, the J call TRBJ2-2, with D perhaps matching TRBD1 (6 bases). Trimming removed 8 bases at V and 1 base at J, with 11 bases between. The CDR3 length is 14 residues. Germline loops: CDR1 SGHTA, CDR2 FQGNSA. The CDR3 coding sequence is TGTGCCAGCTCCCAACAGGGGAACACCGGGGAGCTGTTTTTT. Protein sequence: CASSQQGNTGELFF.

Many counts were recorded for this clonotype. The rearrangement links TRBV18 to TRBJ2-5; D gene uncertain. The CDR3 runs 13 residues. V was shortened by 1 base and J by 0 bases, with 3 bases between the two germline ends. Germline CDR1 is KGHSH and CDR2 is LQKENI. Here the CDR3 DNA reads TGTGCCAGCTCACCACAGGACCAAGAGACCCAGTACTTC. Its protein product is CASSPQDQETQYF.

A word on this clonotype: A much larger clone sits a single nucleotide away, making a read error possible. The rearrangement joins TRBV7-2 to TRBJ2-1; no reliable D call. The closer fit of TRBJ2-7 to the DNA end suggests the J call may be wrong. This CDR3 region has 14 residues. Looked up from germline, CDR1 is SGHTA and CDR2 is FQGNSA. This CDR3 reads CASSLLGRDNEQYF. The CDR3 DNA sequence: TGTGCCAGCAGCTTACTAGGGCGCGACAATGAGCAGTACTTC.

Ten or more counts support this clonotype. This chain connects TRBV19 to TRBJ2-3; 8 bases are a match to TRBD1. The CDR3 runs to 15 residues. With 3 bases clipped from V and 1 base from J, the junction kept 3 bases outside the gene matches. Germline CDR1 reads LNHDA; CDR2 reads SQIVND (reference sequence). CDR3 in amino acids: CASSIGQGGTDTQYF. The DNA for the CDR3 is TGTGCCAGTAGTATCGGACAGGGCGGCACAGATACGCAGTATTTT.

As to this clonotype: A read error may be the cause here, since a much bigger clone is one base away. The rearrangement uses TRBV27 and TRBJ1-2, with a possible D match to TRBD1 (5 bases). V lost 5 bases to trimming and J lost 4 bases, with 17 bases between them. Germline loops: CDR1 MNHEY, CDR2 SMNVEV (reference sequence). The CDR3 is made up of 15 amino acids. CDR3 protein: CASSPLTRGGYGYTF. The DNA of the CDR3 is TGTGCCAGCAGTCCCTTGACAAGGGGCGGCTATGGCTACACCTTC.

In this sample, this clonotype turned up many times. The chain recombines TRBV3-1 with TRBJ1-4; D gene unclear. CDR3 length: 14 amino acids. Trimming took off 4 bases at V and 0 bases at J, with 6 bases between the two ends. CDR1 LGHDT and CDR2 YNNKEL come from the germline V gene (reference sequence). The CDR3 DNA is TGTGCCAGCAGCCCCTTTACAACTAATGAAAAACTGTTTTTT. Translation: CASSPFTTNEKLFF.

V is TRBV3-1 and J is TRBJ1-2, with TRBD1 as a possible D gene (5 bases). This CDR3 comprises 14 residues. Between the trimmed V and J ends, which lost 8 bases and 3 bases, there was a span of 16 bases. Germline loops: CDR1 LGHDT, CDR2 YNNKEL (reference sequence). CDR3 loop: CASSLGGIHYGYTF. CDR3 sequence (DNA): TGTGCCAGCTCCCTGGGGGGAATCCACTATGGCTACACCTTC.

This clonotype was counted a few times. V usage is TRBV12-5 and J usage is TRBJ1-2, with a possible D match to TRBD1 (5 bases). The CDR3 sequence is 14 residues long. V lost 5 bases to trimming and J lost 6 bases, with 16 bases between them. CDR1 is LGHNT and CDR2 is FRNRAP in the germline V gene. The CDR3 sequence: CASGDFGHLDGYTF. CDR3 DNA sequence: TGTGCTAGTGGTGACTTCGGACATTTGGATGGCTACACCTTC.

This clonotype was observed at least ten times. The chain joins TRBV20-1 to TRBJ1-2, with D possibly being TRBD1 (5 bases). CDR3 length: 15 amino acids. Trimming removed 0 bases at V and 4 bases at J, with 15 bases between. Germline loops: CDR1 DFQATT, CDR2 SNEGSKA (reference sequence). The CDR3 sequence is CSARDTRGRLYGYTF. DNA of the CDR3: TGCAGTGCTAGAGATACGCGGGGGAGGCTCTATGGCTACACCTTC.

This clonotype has ten or more counts. This chain connects TRBV10-3 to TRBJ1-2; D uncertain. With 7 bases removed from V and 4 bases from J, the gap between germline ends came to 10 bases. There are 12 residues in the CDR3. CDR1 ENHRY and CDR2 SYGVKD come from the germline V gene. CDR3 region: CAINGDSYGYTF. As DNA, the CDR3 is TGTGCCATCAACGGCGATAGCTATGGCTACACCTTC.

The sample holds one count of this clonotype. V and J are TRBV19 and TRBJ1-1; D gene uncertain. Germline values: CDR1 LNHDA, CDR2 SQIVND (reference sequence). Between the trimmed V and J ends, which lost 3 bases and 8 bases, there was a span of 13 bases. The CDR3 spans 13 residues. The CDR3 bases are TGTGCCAGTAGTATTAATAGCCAAACCGAAGCTTTCTTT. Translated, it gives CASSINSQTEAFF.

This clonotype was recorded many times. V usage is TRBV11-2 and J usage is TRBJ1-2; no clear D gene. This CDR3 has 13 residues. V lost 8 bases to trimming and J lost 4 bases, with 14 bases between them. Germline values: CDR1 SGHAT, CDR2 FQNNGV. CDR3 protein: CASGDRDSYGYTF. CDR3 nucleotides: TGTGCCAGCGGCGATCGAGACTCCTATGGCTACACCTTC.

In its sample, this clonotype was seen a few times. This chain connects TRBV5-1 to TRBJ1-1, with 8 bases aligning to TRBD1. This CDR3 has 15 residues. Trimming cost V 6 bases and J 2 bases; bases outside gene matches: 9. CDR1 SGHRS and CDR2 YFSETQ come from the germline V gene. The DNA of the CDR3 is TGCGCCAGCAACACCGGACAGGGACCCAACACTGAAGCTTTCTTT. As protein: CASNTGQGPNTEAFF. The full variable domain, with the rest looked up from reference TRBV5-1 and TRBJ1-1, is KAGVTQTPRYLIKTRGQQVTLSCSPISGHRSVSWYQQTPGQGLQFLFEYFSETQRNKGNFPGRFSGRQFSNSRSEMNVSTLELGDSALYLCASNTGQGPNTEAFFGQGTRLTVV.

Comment on this clonotype: At one boundary the junction diverges from the germline segment, which might be a read error. The chain couples TRBV12-3 or TRBV12-4 to TRBJ1-1; D uncertain. CDR3 length: 16 amino acids. The CDR3 here is CASSLAGRAAGTEAFF. The CDR3 coding sequence is TGTGCCAGCAGCTTAGCTGGGAGGGCGGCAGGCACTGAAGCTTTCTTT.

The sample holds many counts of this clonotype. The J gene is TRBJ1-2, the V gene TRBV30, with 8 bases lining up with TRBD1. Germline-derived CDR1 and CDR2 are GTSNPN and SVGIG (reference sequence). V was pared by 4 bases and J by 4 bases, with 5 bases of the junction left unmatched. The CDR3 has 13 residues. The CDR3 DNA is TGTGCCTGGACTCATGGGACAGGCTATGGCTACACCTTC. Its translation: CAWTHGTGYGYTF.

The chain employs TRBV5-4 and TRBJ2-5; 10 bases are shared with TRBD1. Germline loops: CDR1 SGHNT, CDR2 YYREEE (reference sequence). Trimming took 10 bases from V and 3 from J; bases not matched to a gene: 18. The CDR3 covers 17 residues. This CDR3 reads CAGNSWGTGTGEETQYF. In DNA, the CDR3 is TGTGCCGGCAACTCTTGGGGGACCGGGACAGGGGAAGAGACCCAGTACTTC. The full variable domain, its missing parts supplied by reference TRBV5-4 and TRBJ2-5, is ETGVTQSPTHLIKTRGQQVTLRCSSQSGHNTVSWYQQALGQGPQFIFQYYREEENGRGNFPPRFSGLQFPNYSSELNVNALELDDSALYLCAGNSWGTGTGEETQYFGPGTRLLVL.

The chain carries TRBV10-3 and TRBJ1-1; D possibly corresponds to TRBD1 (5 bases). Trimming shortened V by 6 bases and J by 8 bases, and 10 bases separated the two germline ends. This CDR3 is 11 amino acids long. Germline lookup yields CDR1 ENHRY and CDR2 SYGVKD. The CDR3 nucleotides read TGTGCCATCAGCGGGCAGGGCGAAGCTTTCTTT. Its protein product is CAISGQGEAFF.

This clonotype was observed a handful of times. The V and J genes are TRBV19 and TRBJ2-7, with no clear D. The CDR3 loop spans 14 amino acids. V was cut by 3 bases and J by 1 base, with 10 bases left in between. Germline CDR1 LNHDA, CDR2 SQIVND (reference sequence). CDR3 DNA sequence: TGTGCCAGTAGTATTTTATCCAGGTCCTACGAGCAGTACTTC. This encodes CASSILSRSYEQYF.

This clonotype occurred many times. The chain employs TRBV6-1 and TRBJ2-1; D gene unclear. Trimming stripped 7 bases from V and 2 bases from J, with 9 bases between. The length of the CDR3 is 13 residues. CDR1 and CDR2 (germline): MNHNS, SASEGT. Here the CDR3 reads CASNEHTYNEQFF. The CDR3 nucleotides read TGTGCCAGCAACGAGCATACCTACAATGAGCAGTTCTTC.

The CDR3, as DNA: TGTGCCAGTGTATCTAGCGGGGGGATCCATGAGCAGTTCTTC. The encoded protein is CASVSSGGIHEQFF. V is TRBV6-1 and J is TRBJ2-1; 11 nucleotides line up with TRBD2. V trimming: 9 bases; J trimming: 8 bases; junction bases outside the gene matches: 9. This CDR3 region has 14 residues. CDR1 is MNHNS, CDR2 SASEGT, per germline.

The CDR3 DNA reads TGTGCCAGCAGCCTAAGACCCAGGGGGCCCGTCCTCCGTTTTACGGACGAGCAGTACTTC. It codes for CASSLRPRGPVLRFTDEQYF. The J gene is TRBJ2-7, the V gene TRBV27, with 8 bases identical to TRBD1. The CDR3 has 20 amino acids. CDR1 and CDR2 (germline): MNHEY, SMNVEV (reference sequence). V gave up 6 bases and J gave up 5 bases; unmatched junction bases: 27.